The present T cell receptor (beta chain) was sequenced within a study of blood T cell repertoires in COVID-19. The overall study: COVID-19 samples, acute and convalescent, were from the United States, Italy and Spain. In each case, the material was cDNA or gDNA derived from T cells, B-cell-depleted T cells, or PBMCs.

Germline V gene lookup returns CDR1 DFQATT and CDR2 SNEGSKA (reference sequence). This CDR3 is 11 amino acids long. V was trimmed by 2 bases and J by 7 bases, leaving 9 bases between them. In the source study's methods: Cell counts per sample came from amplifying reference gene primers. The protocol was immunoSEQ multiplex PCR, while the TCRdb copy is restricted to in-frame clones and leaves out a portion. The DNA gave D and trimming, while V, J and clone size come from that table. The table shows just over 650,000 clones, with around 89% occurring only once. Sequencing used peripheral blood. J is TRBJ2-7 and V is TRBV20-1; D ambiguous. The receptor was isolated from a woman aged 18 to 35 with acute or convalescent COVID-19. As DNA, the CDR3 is TGCAGTGCTAGATTGAAGAGTGAGCAGTACTTC. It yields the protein CSARLKSEQYF.